These 2 T cell receptor beta chains were sequenced from one sample in a study of CD8 T cells in ankylosing spondylitis. TCRdb re-analysed the 5' RACE reads in MiXCR, keeping a single row per CDR3 protein. This sample yields 190,000 or so distinct CDR3 sequences, of which 10% to 15% are seen a single time; more than 15% belongs to the top ten. Sequenced input: blood, either unsorted or a sorted T cell fraction (not recorded which). Receptors were obtained from a male donor with ankylosing spondylitis or in good health (not recorded which).

This clonotype appeared a few times. This chain uses TRBV12-3 or TRBV12-4 with TRBJ1-5; D is unresolved. The CDR3 length is 13 residues. Trimming left V 1 base short and J 5 bases short, with 6 bases between. The CDR3 protein is CASSLVGYQPQHF. CDR3 DNA sequence: TGTGCCAGCAGTTTAGTAGGGTATCAGCCCCAGCATTTT.

The V gene is TRBV7-8, the J gene TRBJ2-3, with 8 bases that match TRBD2. Unmatched junction bases numbered 9, after V lost 3 bases and J lost 4 bases. This CDR3 contains 16 residues. From germline, CDR1 is SGHVS and CDR2 FQNEAQ. The DNA for the CDR3 is TGTGCCAGCAGCTTCGGGGGGGGGGCCCCACCAGATACGCAGTATTTT. Amino acid sequence: CASSFGGGAPPDTQYF.